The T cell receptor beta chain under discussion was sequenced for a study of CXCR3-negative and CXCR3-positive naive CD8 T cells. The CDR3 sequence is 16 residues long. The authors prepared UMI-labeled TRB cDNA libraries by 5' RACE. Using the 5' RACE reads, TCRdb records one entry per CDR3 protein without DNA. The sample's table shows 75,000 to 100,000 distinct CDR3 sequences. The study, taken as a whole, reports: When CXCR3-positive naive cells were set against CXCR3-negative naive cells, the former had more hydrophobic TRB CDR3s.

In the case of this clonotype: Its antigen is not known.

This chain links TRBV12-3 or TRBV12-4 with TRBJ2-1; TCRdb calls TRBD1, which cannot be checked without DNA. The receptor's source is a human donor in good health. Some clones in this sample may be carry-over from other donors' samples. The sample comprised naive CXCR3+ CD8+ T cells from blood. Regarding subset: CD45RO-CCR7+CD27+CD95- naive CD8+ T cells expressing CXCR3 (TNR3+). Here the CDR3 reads CASRRPGQSSYNEQFF.